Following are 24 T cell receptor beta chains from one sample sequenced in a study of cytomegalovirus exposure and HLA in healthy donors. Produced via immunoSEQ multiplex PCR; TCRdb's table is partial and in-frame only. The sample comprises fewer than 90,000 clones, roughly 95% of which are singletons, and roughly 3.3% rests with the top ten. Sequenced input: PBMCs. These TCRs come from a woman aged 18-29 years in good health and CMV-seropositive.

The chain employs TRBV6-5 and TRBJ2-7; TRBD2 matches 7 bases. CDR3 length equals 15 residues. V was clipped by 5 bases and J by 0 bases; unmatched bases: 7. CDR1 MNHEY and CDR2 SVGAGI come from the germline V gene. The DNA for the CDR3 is TGTGCCAGCAGTCCCCCCGGGACTAACTCCTACGAGCAGTACTTC. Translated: CASSPPGTNSYEQYF.

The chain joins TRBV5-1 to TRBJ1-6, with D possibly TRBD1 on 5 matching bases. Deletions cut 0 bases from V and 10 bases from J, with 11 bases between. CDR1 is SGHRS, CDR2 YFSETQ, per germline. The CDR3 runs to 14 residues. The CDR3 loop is CASSLGQMESPLHF. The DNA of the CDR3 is TGCGCCAGCAGCTTGGGACAGATGGAATCACCCCTCCACTTT.

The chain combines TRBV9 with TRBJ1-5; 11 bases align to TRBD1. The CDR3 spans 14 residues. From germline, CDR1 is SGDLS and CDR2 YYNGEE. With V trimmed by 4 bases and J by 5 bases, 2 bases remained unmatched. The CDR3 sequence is CASSRDRGDQPQHF. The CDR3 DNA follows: TGTGCCAGCAGCCGGGACAGGGGGGATCAGCCCCAGCATTTT.

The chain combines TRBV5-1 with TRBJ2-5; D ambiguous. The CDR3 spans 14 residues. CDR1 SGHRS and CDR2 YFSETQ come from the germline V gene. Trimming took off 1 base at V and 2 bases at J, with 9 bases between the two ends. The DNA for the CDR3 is TGCGCCAGCAGCTTGAGGAGCGTTCAAGAGACCCAGTACTTC. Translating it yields CASSLRSVQETQYF.

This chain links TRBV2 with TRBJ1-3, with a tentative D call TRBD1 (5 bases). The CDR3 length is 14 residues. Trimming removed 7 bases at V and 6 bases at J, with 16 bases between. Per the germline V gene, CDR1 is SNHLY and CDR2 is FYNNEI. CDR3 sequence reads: CASTYGGAKNTIYF. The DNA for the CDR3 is TGTGCCAGCACCTATGGTGGGGCCAAAAACACCATATATTTT.

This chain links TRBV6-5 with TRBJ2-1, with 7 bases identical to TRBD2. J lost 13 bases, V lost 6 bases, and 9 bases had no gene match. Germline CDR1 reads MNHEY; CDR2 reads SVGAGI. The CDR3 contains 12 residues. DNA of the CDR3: TGTGCCAGCAGCAGCGGGATAGGACCCCAGTTCTTC. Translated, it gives CASSSGIGPQFF.

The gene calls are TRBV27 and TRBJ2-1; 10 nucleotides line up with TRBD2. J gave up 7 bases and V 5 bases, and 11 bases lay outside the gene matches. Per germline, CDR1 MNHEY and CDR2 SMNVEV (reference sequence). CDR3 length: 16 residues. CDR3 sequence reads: CASSNPQRGGRNEQFF. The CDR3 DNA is TGTGCCAGCAGTAACCCCCAGCGGGGGGGCCGGAATGAGCAGTTCTTC.

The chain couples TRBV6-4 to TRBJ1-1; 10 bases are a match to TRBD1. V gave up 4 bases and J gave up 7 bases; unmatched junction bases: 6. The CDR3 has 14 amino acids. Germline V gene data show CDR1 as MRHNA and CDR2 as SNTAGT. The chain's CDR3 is CASSARQGAVEAFF. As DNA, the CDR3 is TGTGCCAGCAGTGCCAGACAGGGGGCGGTTGAAGCTTTCTTT.

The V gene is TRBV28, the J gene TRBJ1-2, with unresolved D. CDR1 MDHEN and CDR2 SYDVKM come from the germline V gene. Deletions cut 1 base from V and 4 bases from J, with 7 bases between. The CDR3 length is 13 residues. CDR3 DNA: TGTGCCAGCAGTTTATTACAGTCCTATGGCTACACCTTC. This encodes CASSLLQSYGYTF.

The CDR3 bases are TGTGCCAGCAGTTTCCCCGACAGATACCAAGAGACCCAGTACTTC. It encodes CASSFPDRYQETQYF. The J gene is TRBJ2-5, the V gene TRBV28, with D perhaps matching TRBD1 (5 bases). Germline-derived CDR1 and CDR2 are MDHEN and SYDVKM. This CDR3 is 15 amino acids long. The ends were cut back, 3 bases at V and 0 bases at J, with 11 bases in the middle.

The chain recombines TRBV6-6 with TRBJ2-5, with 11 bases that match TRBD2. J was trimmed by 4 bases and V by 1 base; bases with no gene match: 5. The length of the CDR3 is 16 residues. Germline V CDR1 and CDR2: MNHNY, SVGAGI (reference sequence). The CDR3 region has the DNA TGTGCCAGCAGTTACTTTCTAGCGGGAGGTGTAGAGACCCAGTACTTC. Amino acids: CASSYFLAGGVETQYF.

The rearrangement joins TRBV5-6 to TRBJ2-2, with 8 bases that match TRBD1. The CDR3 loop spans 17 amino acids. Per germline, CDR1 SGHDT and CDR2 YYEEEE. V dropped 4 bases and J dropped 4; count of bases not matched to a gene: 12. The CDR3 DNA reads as TGTGCCAGCAGCATGGATGACAGGGGCGCGGGCACCGGGGAGCTGTTTTTT. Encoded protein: CASSMDDRGAGTGELFF.

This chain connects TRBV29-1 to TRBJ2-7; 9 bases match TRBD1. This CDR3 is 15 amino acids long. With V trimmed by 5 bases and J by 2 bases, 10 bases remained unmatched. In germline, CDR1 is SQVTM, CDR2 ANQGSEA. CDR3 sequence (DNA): TGCAGCGTTCGACAGGGGGGCGCATCGCCCTACGAGCAGTACTTC. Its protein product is CSVRQGGASPYEQYF.

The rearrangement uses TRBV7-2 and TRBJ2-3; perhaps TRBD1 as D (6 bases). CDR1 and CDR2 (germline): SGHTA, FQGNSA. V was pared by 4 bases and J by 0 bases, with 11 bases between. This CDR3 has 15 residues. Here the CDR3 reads CASSSDSTSTDTQYF. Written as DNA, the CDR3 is TGTGCCAGCAGCTCGGACAGCACTAGCACAGATACGCAGTATTTT.

The DNA for the CDR3 is TGCGCCAGCAGCCAATACCGGGACTCACCCTACGAGCAGTACTTC. Encoded protein: CASSQYRDSPYEQYF. J is TRBJ2-7 and V is TRBV4-1; TRBD2 is a possible D gene (6 bases). CDR1 is MGHRA and CDR2 is YSYEKL in the germline V gene. The V end was cut by 2 bases, the J end by 2 bases, with 13 bases between. The CDR3 sequence is 15 residues long.

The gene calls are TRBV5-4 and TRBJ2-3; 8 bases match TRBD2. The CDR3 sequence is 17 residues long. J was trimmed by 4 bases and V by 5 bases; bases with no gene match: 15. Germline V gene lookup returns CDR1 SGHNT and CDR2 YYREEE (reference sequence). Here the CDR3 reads CASRPGRSSGSADTQYF. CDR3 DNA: TGTGCCAGCAGACCGGGACGCTCCAGCGGGAGTGCAGATACGCAGTATTTT.

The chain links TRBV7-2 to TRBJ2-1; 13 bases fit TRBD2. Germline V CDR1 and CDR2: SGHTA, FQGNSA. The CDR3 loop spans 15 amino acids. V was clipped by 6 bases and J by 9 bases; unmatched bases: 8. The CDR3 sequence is CASSFTSGRAGEQFF. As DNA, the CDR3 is TGTGCCAGCAGTTTTACTAGCGGGAGGGCCGGTGAGCAGTTCTTC.

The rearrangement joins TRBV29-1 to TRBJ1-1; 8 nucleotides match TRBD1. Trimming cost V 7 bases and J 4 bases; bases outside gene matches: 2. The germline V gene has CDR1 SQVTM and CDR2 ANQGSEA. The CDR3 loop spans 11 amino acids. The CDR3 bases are TGCAGCGCTACAGGGGGCACTGAAGCTTTCTTT. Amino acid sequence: CSATGGTEAFF.

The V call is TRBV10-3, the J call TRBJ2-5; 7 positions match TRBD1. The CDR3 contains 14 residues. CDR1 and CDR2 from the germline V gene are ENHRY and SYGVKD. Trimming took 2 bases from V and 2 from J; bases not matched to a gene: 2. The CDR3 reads CAISERGQQETQYF. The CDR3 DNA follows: TGTGCCATCAGTGAGAGGGGGCAGCAAGAGACCCAGTACTTC.

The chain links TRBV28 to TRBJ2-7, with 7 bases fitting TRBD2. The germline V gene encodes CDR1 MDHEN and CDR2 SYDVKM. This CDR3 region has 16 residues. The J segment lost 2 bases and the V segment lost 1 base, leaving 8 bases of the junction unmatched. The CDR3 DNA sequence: TGTGCCAGCAGTTTATTCCTGTCTAGCGGCACCTACGAGCAGTACTTC. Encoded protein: CASSLFLSSGTYEQYF.

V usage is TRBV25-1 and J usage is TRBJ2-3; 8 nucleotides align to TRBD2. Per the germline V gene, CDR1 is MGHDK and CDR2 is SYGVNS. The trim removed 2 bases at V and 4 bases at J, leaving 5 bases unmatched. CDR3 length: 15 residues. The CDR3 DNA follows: TGTGCCAGCAGTGAAGGAGGACTAGCCGCAGATACGCAGTATTTT. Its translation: CASSEGGLAADTQYF.

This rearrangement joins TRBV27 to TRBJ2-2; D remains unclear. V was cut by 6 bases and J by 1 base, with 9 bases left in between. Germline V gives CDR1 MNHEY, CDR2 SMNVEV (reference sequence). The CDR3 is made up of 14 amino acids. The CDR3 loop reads CASRRKLNTGELFF. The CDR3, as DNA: TGTGCCAGCAGGAGGAAGCTGAACACCGGGGAGCTGTTTTTT.

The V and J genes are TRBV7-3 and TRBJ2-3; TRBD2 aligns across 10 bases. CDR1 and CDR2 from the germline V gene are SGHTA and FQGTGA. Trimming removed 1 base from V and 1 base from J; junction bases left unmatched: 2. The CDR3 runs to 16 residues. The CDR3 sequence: CASSLMLAGGTDTQYF. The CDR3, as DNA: TGTGCCAGCAGCTTAATGCTAGCGGGGGGCACAGATACGCAGTATTTT.

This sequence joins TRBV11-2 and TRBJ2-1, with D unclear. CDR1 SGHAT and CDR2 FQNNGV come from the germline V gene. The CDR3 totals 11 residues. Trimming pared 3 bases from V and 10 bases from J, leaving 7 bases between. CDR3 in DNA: TGTGCCAGCAGCTTTCCATTGGAGCAGTTCTTC. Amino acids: CASSFPLEQFF.